These 2 T cell receptor beta chains share one sample of origin, sequenced in a study of long-term antiretroviral therapy in people with HIV. They ran version v3.0 of the immunoSEQ assay at survey level. The assay was immunoSEQ multiplex PCR, and TCRdb's table has in-frame clones only and misses some. The sample includes tens of thousands of clones, about four fifths of them seen just once. Here the sequenced sample was unsorted PBMCs, taken 0.7 years before starting antiretroviral therapy. These receptors were taken from a man aged 25-40 years with HIV.

A word on this clone: This sample also contains other DNA sequences that code for the same CDR3. The rearrangement joins TRBV7-9 to TRBJ2-1; 11 bases are shared with TRBD2. V trimming: 5 bases; J trimming: 3 bases; junction bases outside the gene matches: 3. The V gene's germline CDR1 is SEHNR and CDR2 FQNEAQ (reference sequence). The CDR3 sequence is 15 residues long. The CDR3: CASSLGLAGYNEQFF. Here the CDR3 DNA reads TGTGCCAGCAGCCTCGGACTAGCGGGCTACAATGAGCAGTTCTTC.

The chain carries TRBV30 and TRBJ1-2; 7 nucleotides line up with TRBD1. The CDR3 length is 13 residues. V trimming: 7 bases; J trimming: 6 bases; junction bases outside the gene matches: 11. Per the germline V gene, CDR1 is GTSNPN and CDR2 is SVGIG (reference sequence). As DNA, the CDR3 is TGTGCCTTATACAGGGGAAGGGTAGATGGCTACACCTTC. This sequence encodes CALYRGRVDGYTF.